This T cell receptor (beta chain) was observed in a study of early T cells in non-severe SARS-CoV-2 infection. Study in general: Sequencing of unsorted whole blood was done on bulk RNA, leaving chains unpaired.

V lost 4 bases and J 7 bases, leaving 9 bases between the germline ends. Germline V gene lookup returns CDR1 SGHKS and CDR2 YYEKEE (reference sequence). The CDR3 sequence is 11 residues long. This clonotype was seen ten or more times. What it binds is unknown. Study-wide results and caveats: The study's VDJdb matching favored anti-spike CD8 responses and missed private and CD4 specificities.

Tagging with unique molecular identifiers was applied to individual cDNA molecules. Each CDR3 protein is one row after TCRdb ran MiXCR on the 5' RACE reads. The sample has under 70,000 distinct CDR3 sequences; approximately 6% are singletons. Specimen: whole blood, collected at baseline. This clonotype originated in an adult who was a healthcare worker with PCR-confirmed SARS-CoV-2 infection or an uninfected control (not recorded which). The V call is TRBV5-5, the J call TRBJ2-7, with D perhaps TRBD2 (6 bases). The CDR3 DNA sequence: TGTGCCAGCAGCGAAAGCGGGGAGCAGTACTTC. Its translation: CASSESGEQYF.